These 24 T cell receptor beta chains originate from one sample sequenced in a study of regulatory T cells in long-lasting Graves disease. Both iRepertoire HTBI primers and Arm-PCR of CDR3 regions were used to build the TCR beta libraries. TCRdb recomputed calls from the multiplex PCR reads with MiXCR, one row per CDR3 protein. The repertoire includes about 220,000 distinct CDR3 sequences, about a sixth of them detected once, and roughly 23% sits in the top ten. Time point noted: newly diagnosed GD, antithyroid drugs for less than 3 months. The TCR library was made from RNA that had been extracted from PBMCs in TRIzol. The sequencing here drew on peripheral blood mononuclear cells (PBMCs), taken at new diagnosis, from a patient treated with antithyroid drugs. Source of these receptors: a female donor with Graves disease.

This clonotype was observed at least ten times. This chain joins TRBV30 and TRBJ2-7; D is unclear. Trimming took 0 bases from V and 2 from J, leaving 8 bases between them. CDR3 size: 13 residues. Germline CDR1 is GTSNPN and CDR2 is SVGIG (reference sequence). The CDR3 loop reads CAWSVGRPYEQYF. The CDR3 nucleotides read TGTGCCTGGAGTGTCGGACGTCCCTACGAGCAGTACTTC.

This clonotype showed up just a few times. The chain uses TRBV11-2 and TRBJ2-3, with a tentative D call TRBD1 (6 bases). Germline CDR1 and CDR2: SGHAT and FQNNGV. V was cut by 5 bases and J by 2 bases, with 11 bases left in between. CDR3 size: 14 residues. CDR3 in amino acids: CASSHGQNTDTQYF. Written as DNA, the CDR3 is TGTGCCAGCAGCCATGGACAGAACACAGATACGCAGTATTTT.

Worth noting for this clonotype: A far larger clone is off by one base, so a read error is likely. V is TRBV28 and J is TRBJ2-7, with a tentative D call TRBD1 (6 bases). The germline V and J ends were trimmed by 6 bases and 7 bases, with 19 bases remaining between them. The CDR3 extends over 14 amino acids. Germline V lookup: CDR1 MDHEN, CDR2 SYDVKM. The CDR3 spells CASSLIQGRDEQYF. DNA of the CDR3: TGTGCCAGCAGCCTTATACAGGGTCGGGATGAGCAGTACTTC.

The chain couples TRBV11-2 to TRBJ2-5; tentatively, D is TRBD1 (5 bases). CDR3 size: 15 residues. V was trimmed by 5 bases and J by 2 bases, leaving 15 bases between them. The germline V gene encodes CDR1 SGHAT and CDR2 FQNNGV. This chain's CDR3 is CASSRFQGIQETQYF. Written as DNA, the CDR3 is TGTGCCAGCAGCCGTTTCCAGGGCATACAAGAGACCCAGTACTTC.

Concerning this clonotype: A far larger clone is one nucleotide away, so this likely arose from a read error. The chain couples TRBV12-3 or TRBV12-4 to TRBJ2-1, with 9 positions matching TRBD1. The CDR3 has 15 residues. V was clipped by 5 bases and J by 10 bases; unmatched bases: 12. The CDR3 DNA sequence: TGTGCCAGCAGTCCGACCAACAGGGGGCGTTACGAGCAGTTCTTC. It codes for CASSPTNRGRYEQFF.

J is TRBJ1-1 and V is TRBV6-5, with D uncertain. The germline gives CDR1 MNHEY, CDR2 SVGAGI. The CDR3 consists of 13 residues. V dropped 4 bases and J dropped 1 base, with 7 bases sitting between them. CDR3 residues: CASSSPANTEAFF. CDR3 bases: TGTGCCAGCAGTTCCCCGGCGAACACTGAAGCTTTCTTT.

This clonotype showed up many times. This chain joins TRBV6-2 or TRBV6-3 and TRBJ2-1, with D perhaps TRBD2 (7 bases). CDR3 length equals 18 residues. The V end lost 2 bases, the J end lost 7 bases, and 24 bases lay between the germline ends. Germline V gene sequence: CDR1 MNHEY, CDR2 SVGEGT. CDR3 residues: CASSYPILRDTGRNEQFF. Written as DNA, the CDR3 is TGTGCCAGCAGTTACCCCATACTCCGGGACACCGGGAGGAATGAGCAGTTCTTC.

This clonotype was detected ten times or more. The gene calls are TRBV7-3 and TRBJ2-2; D possibly corresponds to TRBD2 (5 bases). The germline V gene has CDR1 SGHTA and CDR2 FQGTGA. This CDR3 contains 14 residues. With 5 bases removed from V and 4 bases from J, the gap between germline ends came to 11 bases. CDR3: CASSRGLATGELFF. The CDR3 region has the DNA TGTGCCAGCAGCCGAGGACTCGCCACCGGGGAGCTGTTTTTT.

The chain carries TRBV13 and TRBJ2-7, with 8 bases lining up with TRBD2. After removal of 0 bases from V and 2 bases from J, the junction contained 3 bases not matched to a gene. There are 15 residues in the CDR3. Germline values: CDR1 PRHDT, CDR2 FYEKMQ (reference sequence). In DNA form, the CDR3 reads TGTGCCAGCAGCTTAGGGCTAGCGGGTACCTACGAGCAGTACGTC. Its protein is CASSLGLAGTYEQYV.

The chain employs TRBV19 and TRBJ1-5, with TRBD1 identical over 10 bases. V shed 3 bases and J 3 bases; nucleotides not matched to a gene: 5. CDR3 length: 16 residues. The germline V gene encodes CDR1 LNHDA and CDR2 SQIVND (reference sequence). The CDR3 nucleotides are TGTGCCAGTAGTATCGACAGGGGGCTTATCAATCAGCCCCAGCATTTT. This gives the protein CASSIDRGLINQPQHF.

This rearrangement joins TRBV20-1 to TRBJ2-1; D might be TRBD1 or TRBD2, each matching 5 bases. Trimming took 3 bases from V and 7 from J, leaving 16 bases between them. From germline, CDR1 is DFQATT and CDR2 SNEGSKA (reference sequence). The CDR3 spans 14 residues. The CDR3, as DNA: TGCAGTGCTAGCGGGGACGGATCAGAAAATGAGCAGTTCTTC. Translating it yields CSASGDGSENEQFF.

This chain joins TRBV19 and TRBJ1-2, with a weak D call TRBD1 (5 bases). In germline, CDR1 is LNHDA, CDR2 SQIVND (reference sequence). This CDR3 spans 15 amino acids. V shed 3 bases and J shed 0 bases, with 11 bases lying between them. For the CDR3, the DNA is TGTGCCAGTAGTATTGGACACTTTTCTAACTATGGCTACACCTTC. As protein: CASSIGHFSNYGYTF.

This clonotype was seen at least ten times. CDR3 nucleotide sequence: TGTGCCAGCAGTTCCCCTAGCGGGAGGTCTCTCTCCTACGAGCAGTACTTC. This codes for CASSSPSGRSLSYEQYF. The J gene is TRBJ2-7, the V gene TRBV6-5, with TRBD2 matching 11 bases. The CDR3 sequence is 17 residues long. V gave up 4 bases and J gave up 0 bases; unmatched junction bases: 8. CDR1 MNHEY and CDR2 SVGAGI come from the germline V gene.

V and J are TRBV20-1 and TRBJ2-1; tentative D call: TRBD2 (5 bases). From germline, CDR1 is DFQATT and CDR2 SNEGSKA (reference sequence). This CDR3 has 11 amino acids. The V end was cut by 5 bases, the J end by 7 bases, with 9 bases between. The CDR3 DNA reads TGCAGTGCTGCCGGCGGGAATGAGCAGTTCTTC. Translated: CSAAGGNEQFF.

This clonotype was seen ten or more times. The chain carries TRBV7-2 and TRBJ2-7; D gene unclear. The CDR3 length is 12 residues. V was clipped by 2 bases and J by 6 bases, with 8 bases between them. Germline V lookup: CDR1 SGHTA, CDR2 FQGNSA. The CDR3 DNA follows: TGTGCCAGCAGCTTAAGATTTGGCGAGCAGTACTTC. Its protein product is CASSLRFGEQYF.

This clonotype was seen many times. The chain has TRBV4-3 and TRBJ2-7, with 10 nucleotides matching TRBD1. The CDR3 contains 15 residues. Germline assignment: CDR1 LGHNA and CDR2 YSLEER. V shed 3 bases and J 5 bases; nucleotides not matched to a gene: 7. CDR3 DNA sequence: TGCGCCAGCAGCCACCCCGGGACAGGGGCCCACGAGCAGTACTTC. Translating it yields CASSHPGTGAHEQYF.

The sample holds many counts of this clonotype. The CDR3 loop is CSARDRGTGLEQYF. The CDR3 DNA sequence: TGCAGTGCTAGAGATCGGGGGACAGGGCTCGAGCAGTACTTC. This rearrangement joins TRBV20-1 to TRBJ2-7; 9 bases are shared with TRBD1. Germline V gene lookup returns CDR1 DFQATT and CDR2 SNEGSKA (reference sequence). The CDR3 sequence is 14 residues long. J lost 6 bases, V lost 0 bases, and 6 bases had no gene match.

This clonotype was detected many times. The CDR3 DNA is TGTGCCAGCAGCTTAGACCAAGGGACAGGGGGAGCCTATGGCTACACCTTC. It codes for CASSLDQGTGGAYGYTF. The V and J genes are TRBV11-2 and TRBJ1-2, with 11 bases that match TRBD1. This CDR3 has 17 residues. V was pared by 0 bases and J by 4 bases, with 7 bases of the junction left unmatched. Looked up from germline, CDR1 is SGHAT and CDR2 is FQNNGV.

This clonotype was found a few times. The CDR3 loop is CSARAHQGSGANVLTF. The CDR3 DNA reads TGCAGTGCTAGAGCACACCAGGGGTCGGGGGCCAACGTCCTGACTTTC. The rearrangement joins TRBV20-1 to TRBJ2-6, with D perhaps matching TRBD1 (6 bases). CDR1 and CDR2 from the germline V gene are DFQATT and SNEGSKA (reference sequence). The CDR3 runs to 16 residues. V lost 1 base, J lost 4 bases, and 14 bases lay in between.

This clonotype was counted at least ten times. The chain combines TRBV5-1 with TRBJ2-5; 9 bases are a match to TRBD2. Germline values: CDR1 SGHRS, CDR2 YFSETQ. Trimming removed 4 bases from V and 4 bases from J; junction bases left unmatched: 8. The CDR3 length is 15 residues. CDR3 region: CASSQLAGAVETQYF. CDR3 in DNA: TGCGCCAGCAGCCAATTAGCGGGAGCAGTAGAGACCCAGTACTTC.

The sample holds many counts of this clonotype. The chain combines TRBV9 with TRBJ2-7, with D perhaps TRBD1 (6 bases). The V gene lost 4 bases and the J gene lost 4 bases, with 18 bases spanning the gap. CDR3 size: 15 residues. Germline CDR1 SGDLS, CDR2 YYNGEE. This CDR3 reads CASSPRQAERYEQYF. The DNA for the CDR3 is TGTGCCAGCAGCCCCCGACAGGCGGAACGGTACGAGCAGTACTTC.

Many counts were recorded for this clonotype. The chain uses TRBV28 and TRBJ2-5; D gene uncertain. V was clipped by 2 bases and J by 4 bases, with 5 bases between them. CDR1 is MDHEN, CDR2 SYDVKM, per germline. The length of the CDR3 is 12 residues. The CDR3 sequence is CASSLAAETQYF. The CDR3 DNA reads TGTGCCAGCAGTTTAGCGGCAGAGACCCAGTACTTC.

This clonotype was recorded at least ten times. The chain carries TRBV11-2 and TRBJ1-5; the D is unclear. The germline CDR1 and CDR2 sequences are SGHAT and FQNNGV. The CDR3 runs to 15 residues. V lost 5 bases and J 3 bases, leaving 14 bases between the germline ends. The CDR3: CASSRTGNFNQPQHF. The CDR3 coding sequence is TGTGCCAGCAGCCGTACGGGGAACTTCAATCAGCCCCAGCATTTT.

This clonotype was picked up many times. The chain is built from TRBV5-8 and TRBJ2-2, with 13 bases aligning to TRBD2. Looked up from germline, CDR1 is SGHTS and CDR2 is YDEGEE. V dropped 0 bases and J dropped 4; count of bases not matched to a gene: 3. The CDR3 contains 17 residues. CDR3 in DNA: TGTGCCAGCAGCTTGGTGACTAGCGGGAGGCCCACCGGGGAGCTGTTTTTT. Translated, it gives CASSLVTSGRPTGELFF.